Listed below are T cell receptor beta chains from one sample, sequenced in a study of radiation and T cells in renal cell carcinoma. TCRdb keeps only in-frame clones here, not all; method: immunoSEQ multiplex PCR. The sample shows around 180,000 clones, 88% of them seen only once. The sequencing used blood, collected from a patient whose treatment included radiotherapy and nephrectomy. These receptors were taken from a woman aged 45-59 years with renal cell carcinoma. CDR3s include the opening cysteine and the closing phenylalanine or tryptophan. D genes are given only for firm matches. Clone size is stated in some rows and not others, as once, few, many or a class when expanded.

d_call j_call clone_size v_call cdr3_length cdr3_aa cdr3_nt
TRBD1 TRBJ2-2 . TRBV10-2 14 CASRGTGFTGELFF TGCGCCAGCAGAGGGACAGGGTTCACCGGGGAGCTGTTTTTT
. TRBJ2-7 . TRBV5-6 14 CASSRRIDHYEQYF TGTGCCAGCAGCCGCAGGATTGATCATTACGAGCAGTACTTC
TRBD1 TRBJ1-1 . TRBV5-1 14 CASSEGQVNTEAFF TGCGCCAGCAGCGAGGGACAGGTGAACACTGAAGCTTTCTTT
TRBD2 TRBJ2-7 . TRBV19 14 CASSPRGTSYEQYF TGTGCCAGTAGTCCGCGGGGGACCTCCTACGAGCAGTACTTC
TRBD1 TRBJ2-4 . TRBV13 13 CASSRQGADIQYF TGTGCCAGCAGCCGACAGGGGGCAGACATTCAGTACTTC
. TRBJ2-1 . TRBV5-8 13 CASSLVRGLEQFF TGTGCCAGCAGCTTAGTCAGGGGCCTCGAGCAGTTCTTC
. TRBJ1-1 . TRBV30 11 CAWSALTEAFF TGTGCCTGGAGTGCCCTGACAGAAGCTTTCTTT
TRBD1 TRBJ1-2 . TRBV19 14 CASSIEAGGYGYTF TGTGCCAGTAGTATAGAAGCAGGGGGGTATGGCTACACCTTC
TRBD2 TRBJ2-5 . TRBV5-1 18 CASSFGLAGGRVEETQYF TGCGCCAGCAGCTTCGGGCTAGCGGGGGGCCGGGTCGAAGAGACCCAGTACTTC
. TRBJ2-7 . TRBV6-5 15 CASSYTQLGVGEQYF TGTGCCAGCAGTTACACCCAGTTGGGGGTTGGGGAGCAGTACTTC
. TRBJ1-2 once TRBV18 16 CASSPQEDRALLGYTF TGTGCCAGCTCACCACAAGAGGACAGAGCCCTTCTTGGCTACACCTTC
TRBD1 TRBJ2-7 . TRBV19 15 CASSISGQGFYEQYF TGTGCCAGTAGTATCAGCGGACAGGGATTCTACGAGCAGTACTTC
. TRBJ1-1 . TRBV30 13 CAWSVSLGTEAFF TGTGCCTGGAGTGTGTCCCTGGGAACTGAAGCTTTCTTT
. TRBJ1-2 . TRBV6-1 13 CASSEWVGGGYTF TGTGCCAGCAGTGAATGGGTGGGAGGTGGCTACACCTTC
. TRBJ1-2 . TRBV5-1 14 CASSLAPDLYGYTF TGCGCCAGCAGCTTGGCGCCGGATCTCTATGGCTACACCTTC
TRBD1 TRBJ1-5 . TRBV4-2 16 CASSQAARGFNQPQHF TGTGCCAGCAGCCAAGCCGCCAGGGGGTTCAATCAGCCCCAGCATTTT
TRBD1 TRBJ1-1 . TRBV7-9 15 CASSLGDRVNTEAFF TGTGCCAGCAGCTTAGGGGACAGGGTTAACACTGAAGCTTTCTTT
. TRBJ1-2 . TRBV11-2 15 CASSFPGDPPRGYTF TGTGCCAGCAGCTTTCCAGGGGATCCGCCTAGGGGCTACACCTTC
TRBD2 TRBJ2-2 . TRBV6-6 13 CASRLAGEGELFF TGTGCCAGCAGACTAGCGGGGGAGGGGGAGCTGTTTTTT
. TRBJ1-5 . TRBV6-5 15 CASSYSGYSNQPQHF TGTGCCAGCAGTTACAGTGGGTATAGCAATCAGCCCCAGCATTTT
. TRBJ2-1 . TRBV9 13 CASSGAPHNEQFF TGTGCCAGCAGCGGGGCTCCCCACAATGAGCAGTTCTTC
. TRBJ1-1 . TRBV7-9 12 CASSFRYSEAFF TGTGCCAGCAGCTTCAGGTACAGTGAAGCTTTCTTT
TRBD2 TRBJ2-5 . TRBV5-4 15 CASSLEEGLQETQYF TGTGCCAGCAGCTTGGAAGAGGGACTACAAGAGACCCAGTACTTC
. TRBJ1-4 . TRBV7-3 13 CASSFGPNEKLFF TGTGCCAGCAGCTTCGGGCCTAATGAAAAACTGTTTTTT
TRBD1 TRBJ2-3 . TRBV5-1 15 CASSSQGGSTDTQYF TGCGCCAGCAGCTCACAGGGGGGTAGCACAGATACGCAGTATTTT
. TRBJ1-2 . TRBV29-1 12 CSVEGGDYGYTF TGCAGCGTGGAGGGGGGGGACTATGGCTACACCTTC
. TRBJ1-6 . TRBV18 17 CASSPLSSETGGSPLHF TGTGCCAGCTCACCCCTAAGCTCGGAGACAGGAGGGTCACCCCTCCACTTT